Presented here are 2 T cell receptor beta chains from one specimen sequenced in a study of T cell changes during pregnancy in multiple sclerosis. Generated by immunoSEQ multiplex PCR, the TCRdb table keeps only in-frame clones and is missing some. The repertoire holds over 25,000 clones, around 90% seen once, with roughly 7.4% in the top ten. The sample in question was CD8+ T cells from peripheral blood mononuclear cells, obtained before pregnancy. The receptors come from a female donor with multiple sclerosis, enrolled in a pregnancy study.

The chain combines TRBV9 with TRBJ1-6; possibly TRBD1 for D (6 bases). Deletions cut 8 bases from V and 9 bases from J, with 21 bases between. The CDR3 is 15 amino acids. In germline, CDR1 is SGDLS, CDR2 YYNGEE. Written as DNA, the CDR3 is TGTGCCAGTGGCCTAGGCGCGGGGGCCGGTTCACCCCTCCACTTT. This encodes CASGLGAGAGSPLHF.

J is TRBJ2-1 and V is TRBV11-2, with 9 nucleotides matching TRBD1. Germline V lookup: CDR1 SGHAT, CDR2 FQNNGV. The CDR3 totals 15 residues. Trimming removed 3 bases from V and 10 bases from J; junction bases left unmatched: 10. The CDR3 DNA reads as TGTGCCAGCAGCTTGTCGTACAGGGGGCGCGGGGAGCAGTTCTTC. It codes for CASSLSYRGRGEQFF.